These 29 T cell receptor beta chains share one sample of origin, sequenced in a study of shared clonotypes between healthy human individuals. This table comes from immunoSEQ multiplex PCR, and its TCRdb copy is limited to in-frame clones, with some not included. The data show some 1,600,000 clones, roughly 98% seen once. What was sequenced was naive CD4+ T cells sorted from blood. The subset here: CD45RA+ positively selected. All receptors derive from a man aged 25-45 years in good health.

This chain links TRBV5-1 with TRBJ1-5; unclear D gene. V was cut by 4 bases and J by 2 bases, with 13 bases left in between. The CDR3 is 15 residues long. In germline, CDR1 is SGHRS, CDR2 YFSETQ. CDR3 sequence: CASSPQAGGNQPQHF. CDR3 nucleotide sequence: TGCGCCAGCAGCCCCCAGGCGGGCGGCAATCAGCCCCAGCATTTT. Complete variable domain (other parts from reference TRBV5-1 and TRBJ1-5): KAGVTQTPRYLIKTRGQQVTLSCSPISGHRSVSWYQQTPGQGLQFLFEYFSETQRNKGNFPGRFSGRQFSNSRSEMNVSTLELGDSALYLCASSPQAGGNQPQHFGDGTRLSIL.

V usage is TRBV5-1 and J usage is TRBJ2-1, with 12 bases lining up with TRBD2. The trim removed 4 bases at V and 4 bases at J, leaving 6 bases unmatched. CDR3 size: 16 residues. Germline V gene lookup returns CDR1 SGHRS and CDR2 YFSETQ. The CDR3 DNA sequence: TGCGCCAGCAGCGAACAACTAGCGGGAGGATACAATGAGCAGTTCTTC. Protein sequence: CASSEQLAGGYNEQFF.

The CDR3 sequence is CAWRRDLTEAFF. CDR3 nucleotide sequence: TGTGCCTGGAGGCGGGACCTCACTGAAGCTTTCTTT. The V and J genes are TRBV30 and TRBJ1-1; D is possibly TRBD1 (5 bases). The CDR3 sequence is 12 residues long. Trimming removed 3 bases from V and 4 bases from J, with 9 bases in between. CDR1 and CDR2 from the germline V gene are GTSNPN and SVGIG (reference sequence).

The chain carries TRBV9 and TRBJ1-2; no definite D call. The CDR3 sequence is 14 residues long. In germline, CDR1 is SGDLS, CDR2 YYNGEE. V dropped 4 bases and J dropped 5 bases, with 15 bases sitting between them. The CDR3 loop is CASSPPGGSYGYTF. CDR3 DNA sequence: TGTGCCAGCAGCCCCCCTGGAGGCTCGTATGGCTACACCTTC.

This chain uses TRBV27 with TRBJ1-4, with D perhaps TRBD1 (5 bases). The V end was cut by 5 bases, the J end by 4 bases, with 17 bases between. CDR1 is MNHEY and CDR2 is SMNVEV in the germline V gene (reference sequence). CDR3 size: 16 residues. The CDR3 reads CASSPHFRDVNEKLFF. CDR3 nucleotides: TGTGCCAGCAGTCCGCACTTCCGGGACGTTAATGAAAAACTGTTTTTT.

The CDR3 nucleotides read TGTGCCACCAAGGCGCAGGGGGAGACTTTTTCGTTTATAGATGAGCAGTTCTTC. It codes for CATKAQGETFSFIDEQFF. The chain has TRBV15 and TRBJ2-1; 7 positions match TRBD1. The germline V gene encodes CDR1 LNHNV and CDR2 YYDKDF (reference sequence). J gave up 8 bases and V 7 bases, and 23 bases lay outside the gene matches. This CDR3 spans 18 amino acids.

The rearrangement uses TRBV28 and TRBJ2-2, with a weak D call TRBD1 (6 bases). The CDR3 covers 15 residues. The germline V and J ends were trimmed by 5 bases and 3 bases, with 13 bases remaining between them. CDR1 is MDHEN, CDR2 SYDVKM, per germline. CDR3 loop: CASSTPTGYTGELFF. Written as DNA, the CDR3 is TGTGCCAGCAGTACGCCAACAGGGTACACCGGGGAGCTGTTTTTT.

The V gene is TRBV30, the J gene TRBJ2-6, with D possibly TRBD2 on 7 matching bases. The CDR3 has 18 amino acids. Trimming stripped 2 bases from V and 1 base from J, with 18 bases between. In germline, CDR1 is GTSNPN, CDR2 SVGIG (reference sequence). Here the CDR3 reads CAWSTQTGLVSGANVLTF. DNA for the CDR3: TGTGCCTGGAGTACTCAGACAGGACTAGTTTCTGGGGCCAACGTCCTGACTTTC.

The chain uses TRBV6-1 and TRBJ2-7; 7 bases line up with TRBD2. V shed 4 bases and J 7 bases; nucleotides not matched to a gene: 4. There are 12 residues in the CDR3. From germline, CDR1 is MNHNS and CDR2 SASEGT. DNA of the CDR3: TGTGCCAGCAGTGCATCGGGGGGAGAGCAGTACTTC. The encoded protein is CASSASGGEQYF.

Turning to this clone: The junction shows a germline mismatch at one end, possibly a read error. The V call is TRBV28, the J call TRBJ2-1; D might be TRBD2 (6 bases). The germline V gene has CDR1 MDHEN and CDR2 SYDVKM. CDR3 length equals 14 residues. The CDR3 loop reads CASRFSGAVDEQFF. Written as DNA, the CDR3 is TGTGCCAGCCGTTTTAGCGGAGCGGTAGATGAGCAGTTCTTC.

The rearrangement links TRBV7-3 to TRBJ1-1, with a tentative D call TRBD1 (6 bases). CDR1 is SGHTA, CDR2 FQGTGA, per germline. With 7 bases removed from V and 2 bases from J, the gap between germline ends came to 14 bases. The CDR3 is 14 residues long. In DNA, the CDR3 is TGTGCCAGCACCGTAAGGACAGTTAACACTGAAGCTTTCTTT. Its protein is CASTVRTVNTEAFF.

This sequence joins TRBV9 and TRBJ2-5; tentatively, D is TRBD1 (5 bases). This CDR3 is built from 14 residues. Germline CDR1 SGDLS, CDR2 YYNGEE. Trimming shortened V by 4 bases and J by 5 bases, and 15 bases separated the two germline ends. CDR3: CASSRDSAEETQYF. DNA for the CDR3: TGTGCCAGCAGCAGAGACAGCGCCGAGGAGACCCAGTACTTC.

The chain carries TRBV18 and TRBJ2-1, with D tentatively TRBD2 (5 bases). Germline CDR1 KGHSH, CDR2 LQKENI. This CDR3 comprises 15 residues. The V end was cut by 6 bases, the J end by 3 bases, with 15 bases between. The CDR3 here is CASSSMGAHYNEQFF. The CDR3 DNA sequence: TGTGCCAGCTCGTCGATGGGAGCCCACTACAATGAGCAGTTCTTC.

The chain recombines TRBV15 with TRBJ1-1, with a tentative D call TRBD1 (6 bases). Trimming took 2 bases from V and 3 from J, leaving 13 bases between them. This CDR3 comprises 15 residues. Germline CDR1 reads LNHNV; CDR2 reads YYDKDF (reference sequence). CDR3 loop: CATSRSRGWDTEAFF. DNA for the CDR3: TGTGCCACCAGCAGATCCAGGGGCTGGGACACTGAAGCTTTCTTT.

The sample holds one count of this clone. The CDR3 DNA reads as TGTGCCAGCAGCTTGACAGGGGGCAAAGATACGCAGTATTTT. Translating it yields CASSLTGGKDTQYF. V gene TRBV7-3 combines with J gene TRBJ2-3; the match to TRBD1 covers 10 bases. V was pared by 3 bases and J by 5 bases, with 2 bases of the junction left unmatched. CDR3 length: 14 residues. Germline CDR1 reads SGHTA; CDR2 reads FQGTGA.

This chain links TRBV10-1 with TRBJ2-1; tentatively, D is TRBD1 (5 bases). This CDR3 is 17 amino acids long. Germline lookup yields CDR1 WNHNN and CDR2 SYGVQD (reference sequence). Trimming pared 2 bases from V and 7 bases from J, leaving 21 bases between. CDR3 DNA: TGCGCCAGCAGTGAGAGCCCACCGCAGGGAAGTACAAATGAGCAGTTCTTC. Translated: CASSESPPQGSTNEQFF.

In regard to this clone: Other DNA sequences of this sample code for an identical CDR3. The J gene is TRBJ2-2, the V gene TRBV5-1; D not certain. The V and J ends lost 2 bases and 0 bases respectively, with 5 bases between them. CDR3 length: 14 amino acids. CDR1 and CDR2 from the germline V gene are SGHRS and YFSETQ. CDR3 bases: TGCGCCAGCAGCTTAGAGTCGAACACCGGGGAGCTGTTTTTT. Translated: CASSLESNTGELFF.

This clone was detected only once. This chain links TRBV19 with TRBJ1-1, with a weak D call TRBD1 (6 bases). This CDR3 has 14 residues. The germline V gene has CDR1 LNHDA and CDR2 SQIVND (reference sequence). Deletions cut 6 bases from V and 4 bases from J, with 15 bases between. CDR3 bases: TGTGCCAGTAGCAGGCGAGTGGGGGCCACTGAAGCTTTCTTT. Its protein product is CASSRRVGATEAFF. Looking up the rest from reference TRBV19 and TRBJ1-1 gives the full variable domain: DGGITQSPKYLFRKEGQNVTLSCEQNLNHDAMYWYRQDPGQGLRLIYYSQIVNDFQKGDIAEGYSVSREKKESFPLTVTSAQKNPTAFYLCASSRRVGATEAFFGQGTRLTVV.

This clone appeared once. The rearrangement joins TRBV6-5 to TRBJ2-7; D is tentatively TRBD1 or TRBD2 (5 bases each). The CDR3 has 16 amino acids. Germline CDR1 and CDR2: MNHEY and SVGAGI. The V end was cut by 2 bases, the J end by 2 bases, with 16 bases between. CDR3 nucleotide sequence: TGTGCCAGCAGTTACCGCCGGGACCCCACTCCCTACGAGCAGTACTTC. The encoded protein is CASSYRRDPTPYEQYF.

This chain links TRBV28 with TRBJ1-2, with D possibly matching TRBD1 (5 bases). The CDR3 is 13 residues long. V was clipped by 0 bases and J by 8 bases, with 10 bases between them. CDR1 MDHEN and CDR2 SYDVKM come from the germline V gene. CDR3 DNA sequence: TGTGCCAGCAGTTTATGGGACAAATGGGGCTACACCTTC. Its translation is CASSLWDKWGYTF.

DNA of the CDR3: TGCGCCAGCAGCCCACTACGGACTAGCGGGAGTACAGATACGCAGTATTTT. The encoded protein is CASSPLRTSGSTDTQYF. V gene TRBV4-1 combines with J gene TRBJ2-3; 13 bases are a match to TRBD2. The germline V gene has CDR1 MGHRA and CDR2 YSYEKL. The CDR3 has 17 amino acids. The V and J ends lost 4 bases and 3 bases, in that order; junction bases with no gene match: 7.

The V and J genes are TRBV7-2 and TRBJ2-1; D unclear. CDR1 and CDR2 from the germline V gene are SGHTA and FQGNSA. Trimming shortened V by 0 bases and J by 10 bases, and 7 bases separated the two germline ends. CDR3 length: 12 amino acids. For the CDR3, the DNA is TGTGCCAGCAGCTTAGCTTGGGCGGAGCAGTTCTTC. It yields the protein CASSLAWAEQFF.

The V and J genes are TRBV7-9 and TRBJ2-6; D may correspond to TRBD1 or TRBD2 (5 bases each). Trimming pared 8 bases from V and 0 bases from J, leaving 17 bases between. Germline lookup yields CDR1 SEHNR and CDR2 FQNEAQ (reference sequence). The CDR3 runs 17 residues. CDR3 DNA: TGTGCCAGCCCTTCTAGCCGGGACGGCTCTGGGGCCAACGTCCTGACTTTC. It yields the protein CASPSSRDGSGANVLTF.

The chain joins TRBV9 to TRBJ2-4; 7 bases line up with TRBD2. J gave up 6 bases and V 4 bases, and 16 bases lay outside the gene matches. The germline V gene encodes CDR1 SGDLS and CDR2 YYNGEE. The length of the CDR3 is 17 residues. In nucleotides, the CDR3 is TGTGCCAGCAGCCCATTTTCGACTAGCTCTAGGGGAAACATTCAGTACTTC. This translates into CASSPFSTSSRGNIQYF. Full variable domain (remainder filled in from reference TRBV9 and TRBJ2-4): DSGVTQTPKHLITATGQRVTLRCSPRSGDLSVYWYQQSLDQGLQFLIQYYNGEERAKGNILERFSAQQFPDLHSELNLSSLELGDSALYFCASSPFSTSSRGNIQYFGAGTRLSVL.

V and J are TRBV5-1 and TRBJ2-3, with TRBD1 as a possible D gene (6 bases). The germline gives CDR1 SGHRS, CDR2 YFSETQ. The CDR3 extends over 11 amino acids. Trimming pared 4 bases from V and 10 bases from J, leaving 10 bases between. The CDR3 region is CASSRTAPQYF. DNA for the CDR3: TGCGCCAGCAGCAGGACAGCTCCGCAGTATTTT. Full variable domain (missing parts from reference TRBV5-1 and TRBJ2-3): KAGVTQTPRYLIKTRGQQVTLSCSPISGHRSVSWYQQTPGQGLQFLFEYFSETQRNKGNFPGRFSGRQFSNSRSEMNVSTLELGDSALYLCASSRTAPQYFGPGTRLTVL.

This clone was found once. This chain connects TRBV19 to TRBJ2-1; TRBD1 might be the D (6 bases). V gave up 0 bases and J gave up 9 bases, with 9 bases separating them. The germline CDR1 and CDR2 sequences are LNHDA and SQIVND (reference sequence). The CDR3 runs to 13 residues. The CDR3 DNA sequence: TGTGCCAGTAGTATAGATCAGGGGTTTGAGCAGTTCTTC. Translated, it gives CASSIDQGFEQFF.

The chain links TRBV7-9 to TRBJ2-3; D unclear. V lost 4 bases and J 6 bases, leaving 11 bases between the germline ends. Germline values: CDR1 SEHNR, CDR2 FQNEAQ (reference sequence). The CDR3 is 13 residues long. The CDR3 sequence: CASSSPPPDTQYF. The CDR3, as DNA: TGTGCCAGCAGCTCACCACCACCGGATACGCAGTATTTT.

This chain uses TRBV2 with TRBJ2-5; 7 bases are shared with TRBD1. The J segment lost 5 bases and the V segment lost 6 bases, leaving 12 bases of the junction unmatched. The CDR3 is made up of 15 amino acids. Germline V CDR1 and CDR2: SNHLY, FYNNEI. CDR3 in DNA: TGTGCCAGCAGGGCTATCGGGACAGCTGCCGAGACCCAGTACTTC. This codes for CASRAIGTAAETQYF.

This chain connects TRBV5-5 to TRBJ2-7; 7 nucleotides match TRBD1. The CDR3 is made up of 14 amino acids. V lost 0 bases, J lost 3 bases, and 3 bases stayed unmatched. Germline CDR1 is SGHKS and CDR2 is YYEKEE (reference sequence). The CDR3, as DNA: TGTGCCAGCAGCTTGGGGGCAGGGGGCTACGAGCAGTACTTC. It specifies CASSLGAGGYEQYF.